The present TCR beta chain was sequenced within a study of T cells after posttransplantation cyclophosphamide. Some clones are missing from TCRdb's copy, which holds only in-frame ones; the method was immunoSEQ multiplex PCR. The repertoire holds roughly 42,000 clones, less than 95% seen once, with over 2% in the top ten. V gave up 1 base and J gave up 1 base, with 10 bases separating them. This CDR3 has 15 amino acids. The V gene's germline CDR1 is SGHRS and CDR2 YFSETQ. A marrow graft followed busulfan-fludarabine conditioning, with cyclophosphamide on days +3 and +4. The source material was PBMCs, sampled less than 70 days after allogeneic stem cell transplant with posttransplant cyclophosphamide. This chain connects TRBV5-1 to TRBJ2-3, with D possibly TRBD2 on 5 matching bases. This TCR was recovered from a male patient aged 60-70 years who received an allogeneic stem cell transplant from a related donor and was CMV-positive. Some T cells may originate from the graft donor. CDR3 protein: CASSLWLEGTDTQYF. The CDR3 nucleotides are TGCGCCAGCAGCTTGTGGTTGGAGGGCACAGATACGCAGTATTTT. Using reference TRBV5-1 and TRBJ2-3 for the parts outside the CDR3, the full variable domain is KAGVTQTPRYLIKTRGQQVTLSCSPISGHRSVSWYQQTPGQGLQFLFEYFSETQRNKGNFPGRFSGRQFSNSRSEMNVSTLELGDSALYLCASSLWLEGTDTQYFGPGTRLTVL.